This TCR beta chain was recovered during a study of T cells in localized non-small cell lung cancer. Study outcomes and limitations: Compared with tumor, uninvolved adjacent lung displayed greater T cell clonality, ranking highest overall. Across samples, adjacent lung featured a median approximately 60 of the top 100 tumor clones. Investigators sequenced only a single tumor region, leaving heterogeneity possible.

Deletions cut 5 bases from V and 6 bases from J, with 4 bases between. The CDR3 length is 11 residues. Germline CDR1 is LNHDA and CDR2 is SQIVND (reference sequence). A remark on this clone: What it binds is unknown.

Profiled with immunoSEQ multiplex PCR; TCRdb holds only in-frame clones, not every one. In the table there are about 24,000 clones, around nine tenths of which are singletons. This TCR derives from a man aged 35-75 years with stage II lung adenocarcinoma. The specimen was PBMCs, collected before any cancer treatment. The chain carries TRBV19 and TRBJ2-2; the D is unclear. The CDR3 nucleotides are TGTGCCAGTAGTTGGTCCGGGGAGCTGTTTTTT. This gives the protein CASSWSGELFF. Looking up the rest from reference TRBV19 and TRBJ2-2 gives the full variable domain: DGGITQSPKYLFRKEGQNVTLSCEQNLNHDAMYWYRQDPGQGLRLIYYSQIVNDFQKGDIAEGYSVSREKKESFPLTVTSAQKNPTAFYLCASSWSGELFFGEGSRLTVL.